This T cell receptor (beta chain) originates from a study of blood T cell repertoires in COVID-19. Study-level information: Acute and convalescent COVID-19 samples came from the United States, Italy and Spain. PBMCs, B-cell-depleted T cells, or T cells provided the cDNA or gDNA that made up the material.

Germline CDR1 reads SGHNT; CDR2 reads YYREEE (reference sequence). With 6 bases clipped from V and 0 bases from J, the junction kept 10 bases outside the gene matches. This CDR3 is 17 amino acids long. Original analysis: Reference gene primer amplification gave nucleated cell count estimates. Sequencing used immunoSEQ multiplex PCR; TCRdb keeps in-frame clones, though not all of them. V and J calls and clone size come straight from that table; D and trimming were deduced from the DNA. The table has 90,000 to 140,000 clones, approximately 72% seen once. The specimen sequenced was peripheral blood. The TCR originated in a woman between 65 and 79 years old with acute or convalescent COVID-19. The chain couples TRBV5-4 to TRBJ1-1; 11 positions agree with TRBD1. The CDR3 is CASTRGQGANMNTEAFF. The DNA of the CDR3 is TGTGCCAGCACCCGCGGACAGGGGGCTAATATGAACACTGAAGCTTTCTTT.